The source of this T cell receptor (beta chain) is a study of cytomegalovirus exposure and HLA in healthy donors. Trimming took 6 bases from V and 1 from J; bases not matched to a gene: 3. Germline loops: CDR1 SGHVS, CDR2 FNYEAQ. CDR3 length: 14 residues. The assay was immunoSEQ multiplex PCR, and TCRdb's table has in-frame clones only and misses some. The sample has under 200,000 clones, around four fifths seen once. General study points: Cytomegalovirus status, reportedly, was diagnosed with high specificity and sensitivity by the classifier.

As regards this clone: What it binds is not known.

The donors were part of the approximately 120-subject validation cohort, which stood apart from the roughly 670-subject first cohort. This TCR came from a man between 18 and 35 years old in good health and CMV-seropositive. The sequencing input was PBMCs. This sequence joins TRBV7-6 and TRBJ2-7; TRBD2 agrees at 10 bases. The CDR3 DNA reads TGTGCCAGCAGTCCGACTAGCGGGTCCTACGAGCAGTACTTC. This gives the protein CASSPTSGSYEQYF.